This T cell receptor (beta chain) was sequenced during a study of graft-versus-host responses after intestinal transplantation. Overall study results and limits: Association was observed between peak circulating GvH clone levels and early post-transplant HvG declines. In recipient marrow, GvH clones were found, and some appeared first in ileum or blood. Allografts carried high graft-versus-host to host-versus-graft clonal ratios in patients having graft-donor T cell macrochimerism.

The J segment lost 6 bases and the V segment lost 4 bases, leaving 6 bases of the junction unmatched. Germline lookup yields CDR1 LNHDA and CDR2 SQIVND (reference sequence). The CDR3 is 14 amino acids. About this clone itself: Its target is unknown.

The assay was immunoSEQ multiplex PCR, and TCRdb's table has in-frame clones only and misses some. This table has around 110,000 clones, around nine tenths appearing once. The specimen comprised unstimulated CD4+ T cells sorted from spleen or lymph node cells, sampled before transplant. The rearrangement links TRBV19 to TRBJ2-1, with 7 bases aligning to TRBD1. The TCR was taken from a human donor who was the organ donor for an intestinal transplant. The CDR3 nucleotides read TGTGCCAGTAGTACTTCGGACAGGTTCAATGAGCAGTTCTTC. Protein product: CASSTSDRFNEQFF.